This T cell receptor (beta chain) is from a study of PD-L1 blockade in urothelial cancer. The assay was immunoSEQ multiplex PCR, and TCRdb's table has in-frame clones only and misses some. The table records tens of thousands of clones, 82% of them present only once. The length of the CDR3 is 12 residues. The V end was cut by 1 base, the J end by 9 bases, with 6 bases between. CDR1 and CDR2 (germline): LNHDA, SQIVND (reference sequence). The sample here was PBMCs, taken around atezolizumab (anti-PD-L1) treatment. This chain connects TRBV19 to TRBJ2-2; possibly TRBD1 for D (5 bases). This sequence was found in a man in his sixties or seventies with urothelial cancer. CDR3 nucleotide sequence: TGTGCCAGTAGTATAGGGGGCAGGGAGCTGTTTTTT. This encodes CASSIGGRELFF.